This T cell receptor beta chain was sequenced for a study of metastatic and nonmetastatic thyroid tumors. Looking at the study overall: Across peripheral blood and tumor or nodule tissue samples taken from malignant and benign thyroid patients, the repertoires were compared with one another.

No treatment had been given to any patient before thyroid surgery. This clone was detected many times. Antigen: not known. General study results and limits: Benign nodules were reported to have significantly lower TCR beta diversity than malignant thyroid tumors, in blood and tumor.

TCRdb reassembled clones from the PCR reads with MiXCR. This sample has around 37,000 clones; 26% occur once, and the top ten carry roughly 8.8%. V dropped 5 bases and J dropped 4; count of bases not matched to a gene: 3. This CDR3 spans 13 amino acids. Per the germline V gene, CDR1 is SEHNR and CDR2 is FQNEAQ (reference sequence). The receptor was derived from a female donor with papillary thyroid cancer or a benign thyroid nodule (not recorded which). Some clones in this sample may be carry-over from other donors' samples. The gene calls are TRBV7-9 and TRBJ2-7; 9 nucleotides align to TRBD1. The material sequenced was blood. CDR3 nucleotide sequence: TGTGCCAGCAGCGCGACAGGGGGTTACGAGCAGTACTTC. Translation gives CASSATGGYEQYF.